This T cell receptor (beta chain) was recovered during a study of T cells in Graves' hyperthyroidism and ophthalmopathy. When ophthalmopathy did not progress within 18 months, Graves' hyperthyroidism was considered stable. Lactation, pregnancy, other autoimmune disease or uncontrolled infection led to exclusion of patients. Diagnoses were established using clinical symptoms, serum thyroxine and TRAb, thyroid ultrasound and orbital computed tomography. CDR3 size: 13 residues. Germline CDR1 is SGHTS and CDR2 is YDEGEE. The V gene lost 3 bases and the J gene lost 6 bases, with 12 bases spanning the gap. This clonotype appeared a few times. The antigen remains unidentified. Amplification of TCR beta CDR3 regions used RNA as the template. The HTBI primer set drove a first-round RT-PCR of the TCR CDR3. TCRdb processed the multiplex PCR reads anew with MiXCR; each CDR3 protein has one entry. The repertoire holds 470,000 or so distinct CDR3 sequences, with around 21% as singletons.

Overall study results and limits: Most thyroid-expanded clonotypes above 0.001 were also found in blood.

This sequence joins TRBV5-8 and TRBJ1-2, with TRBD1 as a possible D gene (5 bases). The origin of this receptor is a man aged 18 to 29 with Graves' hyperthyroidism. The specimen was blood. CDR3 nucleotides: TGTGCCAGCAGCTCCCCAGGGTCTGATGGCTACACCTTC. It is translated as CASSSPGSDGYTF.